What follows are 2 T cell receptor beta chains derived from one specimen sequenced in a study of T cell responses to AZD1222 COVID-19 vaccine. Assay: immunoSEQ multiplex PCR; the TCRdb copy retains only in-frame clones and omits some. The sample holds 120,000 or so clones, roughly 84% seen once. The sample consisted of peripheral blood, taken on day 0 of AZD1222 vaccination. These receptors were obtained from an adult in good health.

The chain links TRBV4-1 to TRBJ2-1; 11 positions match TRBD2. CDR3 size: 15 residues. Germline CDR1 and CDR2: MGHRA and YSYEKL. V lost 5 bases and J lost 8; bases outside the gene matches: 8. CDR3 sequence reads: CASSETTSGSYEQFF. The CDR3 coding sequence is TGCGCCAGCAGCGAAACTACTAGCGGGAGCTATGAGCAGTTCTTC.

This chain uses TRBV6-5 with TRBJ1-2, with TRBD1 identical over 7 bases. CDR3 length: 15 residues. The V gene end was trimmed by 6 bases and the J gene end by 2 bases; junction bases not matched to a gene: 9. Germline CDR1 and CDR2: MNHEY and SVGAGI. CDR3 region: CASSEVQGNNYGYTF. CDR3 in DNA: TGTGCCAGCAGCGAGGTACAGGGGAACAACTATGGCTACACCTTC.